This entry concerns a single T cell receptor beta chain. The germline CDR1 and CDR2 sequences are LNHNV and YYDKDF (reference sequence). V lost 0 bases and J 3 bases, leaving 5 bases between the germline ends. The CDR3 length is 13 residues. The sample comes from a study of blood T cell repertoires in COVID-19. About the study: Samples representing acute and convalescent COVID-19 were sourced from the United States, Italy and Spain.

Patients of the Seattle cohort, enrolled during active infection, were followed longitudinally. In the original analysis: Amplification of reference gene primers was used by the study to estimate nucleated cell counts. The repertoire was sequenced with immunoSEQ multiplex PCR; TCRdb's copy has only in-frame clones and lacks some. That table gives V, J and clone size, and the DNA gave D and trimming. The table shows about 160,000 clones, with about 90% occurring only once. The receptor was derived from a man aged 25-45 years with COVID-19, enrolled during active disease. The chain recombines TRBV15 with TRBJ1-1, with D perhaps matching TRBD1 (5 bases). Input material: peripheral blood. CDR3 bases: TGTGCCACCAGCAGAGAGACAGACACTGAAGCTTTCTTT. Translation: CATSRETDTEAFF.